These 8 T cell receptor beta chains originate from one sample sequenced in a study of early T cells in non-severe SARS-CoV-2 infection. TCRdb reprocessed the 5' RACE reads with MiXCR, giving one entry per CDR3 protein. In the table there are 68,000 or so distinct CDR3 sequences, less than 15% of which are singletons. Sequenced material: whole blood. All receptors come from an adult who was a healthcare worker with PCR-confirmed SARS-CoV-2 infection or an uninfected control (not recorded which).

J is TRBJ2-3 and V is TRBV9; D perhaps matches TRBD2 (6 bases). V was trimmed by 2 bases and J by 8 bases, leaving 18 bases between them. The CDR3 runs 15 residues. Germline V gives CDR1 SGDLS, CDR2 YYNGEE. In DNA form, the CDR3 reads TGTGCCAGCAGCGTCGGGAGCGATGGGCTACGTACGCAGTATTTT. Translating gives CASSVGSDGLRTQYF.

The V call is TRBV29-1, the J call TRBJ1-1, with D unclear. This CDR3 has 12 residues. V was clipped by 5 bases and J by 1 base, with 8 bases between them. Germline CDR1 and CDR2: SQVTM and ANQGSEA. CDR3 region: CSVLPSNTEAFF. The CDR3 DNA follows: TGCAGCGTTCTTCCATCGAACACTGAAGCTTTCTTT. Looking up the rest from reference TRBV29-1 and TRBJ1-1 gives the full variable domain: SAVISQKPSRDICQRGTSLTIQCQVDSQVTMMFWYRQQPGQSLTLIATANQGSEATYESGFVIDKFPISRPNLTFSTLTVSNMSPEDSSIYLCSVLPSNTEAFFGQGTRLTVV.

This clonotype was seen repeatedly, ten times or more. This chain connects TRBV27 to TRBJ2-1; no firm D call. The CDR3 sequence is 13 residues long. Trimming cost V 7 bases and J 7 bases, with 14 bases left between them. The V gene's germline CDR1 is MNHEY and CDR2 SMNVEV (reference sequence). This chain's CDR3 is CASMYLLGNEQFF. The CDR3 coding sequence is TGTGCCAGCATGTATCTTTTGGGGAATGAGCAGTTCTTC.

The rearrangement joins TRBV6-5 to TRBJ1-1; D unclear. The CDR3 runs to 16 residues. The germline V gene encodes CDR1 MNHEY and CDR2 SVGAGI. V shed 0 bases and J shed 0 bases, with 11 bases lying between them. CDR3 DNA sequence: TGTGCCAGCAGTTACTCGGCGCTCGACATGAACACTGAAGCTTTCTTT. Protein product: CASSYSALDMNTEAFF.

A few counts support this clonotype. This chain connects TRBV7-9 to TRBJ2-3; perhaps TRBD1 as D (7 bases). This CDR3 is built from 15 residues. The V gene's germline CDR1 is SEHNR and CDR2 FQNEAQ (reference sequence). V was trimmed by 4 bases and J by 3 bases, leaving 14 bases between them. CDR3 residues: CASSSTGDSTDTQYF. CDR3 nucleotide sequence: TGTGCCAGCAGCTCCACAGGGGACTCAACAGATACGCAGTATTTT.

This clonotype showed up just a few times. The rearrangement joins TRBV7-2 to TRBJ2-5, with D tentatively TRBD2 (6 bases). Trimming left V 4 bases short and J 5 bases short, with 14 bases between. The V gene's germline CDR1 is SGHTA and CDR2 FQGNSA. The CDR3 contains 14 residues. The CDR3 loop is CASSYIAAAETQYF. In DNA form, the CDR3 reads TGTGCCAGCAGCTACATAGCGGCCGCCGAGACCCAGTACTTC. Based on the CDR3 plus reference TRBV7-2 and TRBJ2-5, the full variable domain is GAGVSQSPSNKVTEKGKDVELRCDPISGHTALYWYRQSLGQGLEFLIYFQGNSAPDKSGLPSDRFSAERTGGSVSTLTIQRTQQEDSAVYLCASSYIAAAETQYFGPGTRLLVL.

This clonotype was seen only a few times. The genes are TRBV29-1 and TRBJ1-1; maybe TRBD1 (6 bases). This CDR3 region has 13 residues. Germline assignment: CDR1 SQVTM and CDR2 ANQGSEA. V lost 3 bases, J lost 1 base, and 9 bases lay in between. The CDR3 nucleotides read TGCAGCGTTGACGACAGGACGAACACTGAAGCTTTCTTT. Translation gives CSVDDRTNTEAFF. Full variable domain (outside the CDR3, taken from reference TRBV29-1 and TRBJ1-1): SAVISQKPSRDICQRGTSLTIQCQVDSQVTMMFWYRQQPGQSLTLIATANQGSEATYESGFVIDKFPISRPNLTFSTLTVSNMSPEDSSIYLCSVDDRTNTEAFFGQGTRLTVV.

The V call is TRBV7-2, the J call TRBJ2-3; 8 nucleotides agree with TRBD1. Germline V gene data show CDR1 as SGHTA and CDR2 as FQGNSA. With V trimmed by 3 bases and J by 6 bases, 11 bases remained unmatched. There are 16 residues in the CDR3. CDR3 nucleotides: TGTGCCAGCAGCTTTTTCGGGACAGGAATATCGGATACGCAGTATTTT. This codes for CASSFFGTGISDTQYF.